This record looks at one T cell receptor (beta chain) sequence and its context. Its cognate antigen is unknown. Germline V gene data show CDR1 as SSHAT and CDR2 as FNYEAQ (reference sequence). The CDR3 consists of 15 residues. Trimming took 5 bases from V and 2 from J; bases not matched to a gene: 5. The source of the sample is a study of OX40 agonist ivuxolimab in advanced cancers. The protocol was immunoSEQ multiplex PCR, while the TCRdb copy is restricted to in-frame clones and leaves out a portion. The repertoire has fewer than 60,000 clones, roughly 79% of them found once; the top ten carry roughly 7.9%. Findings of the study overall: The antigens recognized by the expanded peripheral T cells, that is their antigen specificity, were not determined. Doses of 0.1 to 3.0 mg/kg were accompanied by clonal expansion of CD4+ and CD8+ blood T cells by week 6.

This receptor was obtained from an adult with an advanced solid tumor such as melanoma, head and neck, liver or kidney cancer. The material was CD4+ or CD8+ T cells sorted from blood, obtained in a trial of the OX40 agonist ivuxolimab. The chain carries TRBV7-7 and TRBJ2-5, with TRBD2 matching 10 bases. The CDR3 spells CASSRPGLAQETQYF. CDR3 DNA: TGTGCCAGCAGCCGACCGGGACTAGCGCAAGAGACCCAGTACTTC.